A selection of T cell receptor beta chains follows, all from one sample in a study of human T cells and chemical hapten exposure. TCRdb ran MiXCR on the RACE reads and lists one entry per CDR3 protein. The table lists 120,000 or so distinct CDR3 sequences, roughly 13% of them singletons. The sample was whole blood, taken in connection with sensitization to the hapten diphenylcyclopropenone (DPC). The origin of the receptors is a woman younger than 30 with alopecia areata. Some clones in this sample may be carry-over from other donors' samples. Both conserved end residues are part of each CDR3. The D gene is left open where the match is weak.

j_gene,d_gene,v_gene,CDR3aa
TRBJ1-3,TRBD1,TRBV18,CASSSDRAGNTIYF
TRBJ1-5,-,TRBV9,CASSLGEGFGRFQHF
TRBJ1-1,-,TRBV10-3,CAISAIGSRSTEAFF
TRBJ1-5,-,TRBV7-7,CASSPGRGRERDSDQPQHF
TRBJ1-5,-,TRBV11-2,CASSPGYNQPQHF
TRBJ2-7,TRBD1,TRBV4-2,CASSPRQGIYEQYF
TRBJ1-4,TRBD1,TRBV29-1,CSVRTGGDEKLFF
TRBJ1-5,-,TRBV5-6,CASSLAGGKQHF
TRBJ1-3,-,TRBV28,CASNRHSGNTIYF
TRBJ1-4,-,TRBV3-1,CASSQVGNEKLFF
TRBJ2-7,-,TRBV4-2,CASSQEGDYEQYF
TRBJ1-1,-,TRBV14,CASSAGRNTEAFF
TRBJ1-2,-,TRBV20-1,CSASFRDYGYTF
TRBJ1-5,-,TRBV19,CASRQFDSNQPQHF
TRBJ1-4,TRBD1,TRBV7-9,CASSLGDRANEKLFF
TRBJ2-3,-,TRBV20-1,CSAGRDTQYF
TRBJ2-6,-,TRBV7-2,CASSLVGGSSGANVLTF
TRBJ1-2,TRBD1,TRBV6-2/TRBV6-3,CASSDRHRGIYGYTF
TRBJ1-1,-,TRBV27,CASSLSGATEAFF
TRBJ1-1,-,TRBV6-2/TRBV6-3,CASSPASRNTEAFF
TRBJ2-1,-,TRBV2,CASKISLGPYNEQFF
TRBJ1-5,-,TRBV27,CASSLVINQPQHF
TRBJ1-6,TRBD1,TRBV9,CASSVSGTENSPLHF
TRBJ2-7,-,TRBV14,CASSQLTGSEQYF
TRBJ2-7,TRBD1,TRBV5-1,CASSSGGTETYEQYF
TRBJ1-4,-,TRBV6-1,CASSEELLRNEKLFF
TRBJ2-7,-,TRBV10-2,CASSGEAPEQYF
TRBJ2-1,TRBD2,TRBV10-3,CAISELRTSGGGEQFF
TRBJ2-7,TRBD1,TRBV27,CASRPRDRASYEQYF
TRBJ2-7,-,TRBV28,CASSLISYEQYF
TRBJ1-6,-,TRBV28,CASSFPRDSYNSPLHF
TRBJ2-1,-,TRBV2,CASSDYGYNEQFF
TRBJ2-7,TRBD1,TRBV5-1,CASSPPGTGAYEQYF
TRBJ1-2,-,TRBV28,CASGRVSGYTF
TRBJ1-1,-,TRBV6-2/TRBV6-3,CASSGSRLAIEAFF
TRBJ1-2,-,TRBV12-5,CASGLPRGATNYGYTF
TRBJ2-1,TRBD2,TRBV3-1,CASSPGLPLGNEQFF
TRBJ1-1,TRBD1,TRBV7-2,CASSFPGQGKTEAFF
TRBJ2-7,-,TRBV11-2,CASSLEGGLYRPYEQYF
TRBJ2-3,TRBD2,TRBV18,CASSPWTSGGTNTDTQYF
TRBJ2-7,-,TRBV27,CASTSSSYEQYF
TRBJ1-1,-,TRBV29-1,CSVERRSKIDMRAEAFF
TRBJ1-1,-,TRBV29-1,CSVGIQALNTEAFF
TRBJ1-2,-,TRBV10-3,CAIKEGDGYTF
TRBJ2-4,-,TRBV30,CAWRGLAKNIQYF
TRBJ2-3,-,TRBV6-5,CASRPSWGAGTDTQYF
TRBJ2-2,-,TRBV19,CASSIGRNTGELFF
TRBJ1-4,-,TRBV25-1,CASSRGGATNEKLFF
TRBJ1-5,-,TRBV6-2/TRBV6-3,CASSYHGTQHF
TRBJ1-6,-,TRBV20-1,CSAVGPYNSPLHF
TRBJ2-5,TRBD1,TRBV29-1,CSAGQEKRTQYF
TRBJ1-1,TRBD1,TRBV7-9,CASSLETGGAFF
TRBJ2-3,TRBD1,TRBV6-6,CASSYSRGPSTDTQYF
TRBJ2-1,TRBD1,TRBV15,CATSRVGDSYNEQFF
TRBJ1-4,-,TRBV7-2,CASSFSGSNEKLFF
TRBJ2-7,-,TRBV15,CATAVGAGPYEQYF
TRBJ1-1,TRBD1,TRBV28,CASSPPQGAIYTEAFF
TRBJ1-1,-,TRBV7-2,CASLTLEAGNTEAFF